Below, one T cell receptor beta chain is given with its context. Its antigen is not identified. The V end lost 5 bases, the J end lost 2 bases, and 12 bases lay between the germline ends. The V gene's germline CDR1 is SNHLY and CDR2 FYNNEI. The CDR3 is 14 amino acids. These data are taken from a study of cytotoxic CD8 clonotypes in ibrutinib-treated CLL. General observations from the study: Contraction or stability on treatment was seen for public clonotypes, which were uncommon.

The data were produced by immunoSEQ multiplex PCR, yet TCRdb's version contains in-frame clones alone and is incomplete. The sample lists 250,000 to 350,000 clones; less than 85% were seen once. The sequences come from PBMCs, collected at disease progression, from a patient treated with ibrutinib. This chain links TRBV2 with TRBJ1-1, with D possibly TRBD1 on 5 matching bases. This TCR was recovered from a human donor with chronic lymphocytic leukemia. CDR3 nucleotide sequence: TGTGCCAGCAGTACCCCGGGACGTAACACTGAAGCTTTCTTT. Its translation: CASSTPGRNTEAFF.